These 20 T cell receptor beta chains were sequenced from one sample in a study of regulatory T cells in long-lasting Graves disease. Time point defined: persistent/refractory GD, antithyroid drugs over 5 years with positive TRAb. PBMC-extracted RNA yielded the TCR library. Investigators prepared the TCR beta libraries by applying iRepertoire HTBI primers and Arm-PCR of CDR3 regions. From the multiplex PCR reads, TCRdb called clonotypes with MiXCR, one entry per CDR3 protein. The sample yields over 650,000 distinct CDR3 sequences, around 30% seen once. This specimen consisted of peripheral blood mononuclear cells (PBMCs), obtained when the disease was refractory, from a patient treated with antithyroid drugs. Receptors were obtained from a female donor with Graves disease.

The chain joins TRBV6-1 to TRBJ1-5; D is possibly TRBD1 (6 bases). CDR3 length equals 15 residues. V gave up 6 bases and J gave up 1 base, with 13 bases separating them. Germline loops: CDR1 MNHNS, CDR2 SASEGT. The CDR3 loop is CASSAGATSNQPQHF. The CDR3 DNA reads as TGTGCCAGCAGCGCAGGGGCTACGAGCAATCAGCCCCAGCATTTT.

This clonotype was observed a few times. This chain links TRBV11-2 with TRBJ1-4; D gene uncertain. V was cut by 5 bases and J by 7 bases, with 17 bases left in between. Germline loops: CDR1 SGHAT, CDR2 FQNNGV. The CDR3 is 15 residues long. The CDR3 is CASSRTPTRGEKLFF. The CDR3 DNA reads as TGTGCCAGCAGCCGAACACCCACCCGGGGTGAAAAACTGTTTTTT. The full variable domain, its missing parts supplied by reference TRBV11-2 and TRBJ1-4, is EAGVAQSPRYKIIEKRQSVAFWCNPISGHATLYWYQQILGQGPKLLIQFQNNGVVDDSQLPKDRFSAERLKGVDSTLKIQPAKLEDSAVYLCASSRTPTRGEKLFFGSGTQLSVL.

As concerns this clonotype: The CDR3 ends on some other residue instead of the conserved phenylalanine or tryptophan, so this is likely a read error. This chain connects TRBV5-1 to TRBJ2-7; TRBD2 agrees at 9 bases. Unmatched junction bases numbered 12, after V lost 2 bases and J lost 0 bases. The CDR3 length is 18 residues. From germline, CDR1 is SGHRS and CDR2 YFSETQ. The CDR3 spells CASSLNPGLAQSSYEQYS. The CDR3 DNA is TGCGCCAGCAGCTTAAATCCGGGACTAGCCCAGAGCTCCTACGAGCAGTACTCC.

The chain combines TRBV20-1 with TRBJ1-4; D is perhaps TRBD1 (6 bases). Germline-derived CDR1 and CDR2 are DFQATT and SNEGSKA (reference sequence). CDR3 length equals 14 residues. As DNA, the CDR3 is TGCAGCGTGAATCGGGACACCTCAAAGGGAAAACTGTTTTTT. It specifies CSVNRDTSKGKLFF.

This clonotype was seen more than once but under ten times. The J gene is TRBJ1-2, the V gene TRBV7-9, with a tentative D call TRBD1 (5 bases). In germline, CDR1 is SEHNR, CDR2 FQNEAQ (reference sequence). This CDR3 comprises 17 residues. Trimming pared 3 bases from V and 1 base from J, leaving 18 bases between. CDR3 sequence: CASSFRRVSNDNYGYTF. CDR3 sequence (DNA): TGTGCCAGCAGCTTCCGCAGGGTGTCAAACGATAACTATGGCTACACCTTC.

CDR3 protein: CASRTGGTNYGYTF. In nucleotides, the CDR3 is TGTGCCAGTAGGACAGGGGGGACTAACTATGGCTACACCTTC. The chain uses TRBV19 and TRBJ1-2; 9 bases line up with TRBD1. J lost 0 bases, V lost 6 bases, and 2 bases had no gene match. Germline V gene data show CDR1 as LNHDA and CDR2 as SQIVND (reference sequence). This CDR3 has 14 residues.

This chain uses TRBV6-1 with TRBJ1-1; D is unclear. The CDR3 covers 15 residues. Germline CDR1 reads MNHNS; CDR2 reads SASEGT. The V end was cut by 5 bases, the J end by 0 bases, with 13 bases between. CDR3: CASSPQTTLNTEAFF. CDR3 nucleotides: TGTGCCAGCAGTCCACAGACTACCCTGAACACTGAAGCTTTCTTT.

The chain recombines TRBV2 with TRBJ1-4; tentative D call: TRBD1 (5 bases). The CDR3 extends over 15 amino acids. CDR1 is SNHLY, CDR2 FYNNEI, per germline. V lost 6 bases, J lost 4 bases, and 15 bases lay in between. CDR3 bases: TGTGCCAGCAGCGTAACACAGGTTAATAATGAAAAACTGTTTTTT. Protein sequence: CASSVTQVNNEKLFF.

This clonotype was recorded a few times. V gene TRBV19 combines with J gene TRBJ1-1; D gene ambiguous. Germline V gene lookup returns CDR1 LNHDA and CDR2 SQIVND (reference sequence). The ends were cut back, 5 bases at V and 0 bases at J, with 10 bases in the middle. The CDR3 length is 14 residues. The CDR3 DNA reads TGTGCCAGTAGTTCTCAGGACTTGAACACTGAAGCTTTCTTT. Translation: CASSSQDLNTEAFF.

Notes on this clonotype: Since a much larger clone is just one base distant, this may be a read error. The chain uses TRBV2 and TRBJ1-2; D perhaps matches TRBD1 (5 bases). The ends were cut back, 6 bases at V and 8 bases at J, with 13 bases in the middle. This CDR3 region has 12 residues. Germline values: CDR1 SNHLY, CDR2 FYNNEI. CDR3 amino acids: CASSRDSRGYTF. The CDR3 DNA reads TGTGCCAGCAGCCGTGACAGTCGGGGCTACACCTTC.

This clonotype was recorded at least ten times. The chain is built from TRBV2 and TRBJ1-2; 7 nucleotides agree with TRBD1. Germline CDR1 and CDR2: SNHLY and FYNNEI. The CDR3 contains 13 residues. The J segment lost 4 bases and the V segment lost 4 bases, leaving 3 bases of the junction unmatched. The CDR3 loop is CASSADRLYGYTF. The CDR3, as DNA: TGTGCCAGCAGTGCGGACAGGCTCTATGGCTACACCTTC.

This clonotype came up many times. V gene TRBV6-9 combines with J gene TRBJ1-1; the D is unclear. Looked up from germline, CDR1 is MNHGY and CDR2 is SVAAGI. With 3 bases removed from V and 1 base from J, the gap between germline ends came to 12 bases. The CDR3 has 15 residues. For the CDR3, the DNA is TGTGCCAGCAGTTACTCCCGGGCATCGAACACTGAAGCTTTCTTT. It encodes CASSYSRASNTEAFF.

This clonotype has only a few counts. The rearrangement uses TRBV19 and TRBJ1-1; 8 bases are a match to TRBD1. The germline CDR1 and CDR2 sequences are LNHDA and SQIVND (reference sequence). Germline trimming cut 2 bases from V and 1 base from J; bases unmatched to any gene: 9. This CDR3 has 17 residues. In DNA, the CDR3 is TGTGCCAGTAGTATATCGTCCCGACAGGGGCCGAACACTGAAGCTTTCTTT. This codes for CASSISSRQGPNTEAFF.

The chain carries TRBV28 and TRBJ1-1; D unresolved. V lost 5 bases, J lost 8 bases, and 9 bases lay in between. This CDR3 is 11 amino acids long. Looked up from germline, CDR1 is MDHEN and CDR2 is SYDVKM. The CDR3 sequence: CASSPFGEAFF. The CDR3 DNA reads as TGTGCCAGCAGTCCGTTTGGAGAAGCTTTCTTT.

The V and J genes are TRBV12-3 or TRBV12-4 and TRBJ2-4; D is possibly TRBD1 or TRBD2 (5 bases each). Trimming stripped 7 bases from V and 11 bases from J, with 24 bases between. The CDR3 runs to 15 residues. CDR3 bases: TGTGCCAGCACCCTGGACACTCCGGGGTTGATGGTTCAGTACTTC. It is translated as CASTLDTPGLMVQYF.

The J gene is TRBJ1-2, the V gene TRBV20-1; 7 nucleotides line up with TRBD1. Germline assignment: CDR1 DFQATT and CDR2 SNEGSKA (reference sequence). The ends lost 3 bases at V and 4 bases at J; junction bases unmatched: 8. The CDR3 loop spans 14 amino acids. Written as DNA, the CDR3 is TGCAGTGCTAGCGACAGGGTTCGGAGCTATGGCTACACCTTC. Its translation: CSASDRVRSYGYTF.

This clonotype has a handful of counts. This chain's CDR3 is CASSQKGPVSGNTIYF. CDR3 bases: TGTGCCAGCAGTCAAAAGGGGCCAGTCTCTGGAAACACCATATATTTT. The chain links TRBV2 to TRBJ1-3; D may be TRBD1 (5 bases). Trimming cost V 5 bases and J 0 bases, with 14 bases left between them. Germline assignment: CDR1 SNHLY and CDR2 FYNNEI. The CDR3 spans 16 residues.

The J gene is TRBJ2-4, the V gene TRBV6-6; the D gene is possibly TRBD2 (6 bases). Germline V gene data show CDR1 as MNHNY and CDR2 as SVGAGI (reference sequence). The CDR3 runs to 18 residues. V was clipped by 0 bases and J by 1 base, with 16 bases between them. The CDR3 sequence: CASSYSTTGDGAKNIQYF. The CDR3 coding sequence is TGTGCCAGCAGTTACTCGACGACGGGGGATGGGGCCAAAAACATTCAGTACTTC.

This sequence joins TRBV29-1 and TRBJ1-1, with D perhaps TRBD1 (5 bases). V shed 7 bases and J shed 2 bases, with 20 bases lying between them. Germline V CDR1 and CDR2: SQVTM, ANQGSEA. The CDR3 has 15 residues. The CDR3 is CSATLQGMVNTEAFF. The CDR3, as DNA: TGCAGCGCCACTCTGCAGGGAATGGTTAACACTGAAGCTTTCTTT.

The gene calls are TRBV5-6 and TRBJ2-1; 8 bases line up with TRBD2. The germline gives CDR1 SGHDT, CDR2 YYEEEE. The CDR3 is 14 residues long. V lost 4 bases and J lost 2; bases outside the gene matches: 2. CDR3 sequence reads: CASSREGPYNEQFF. The CDR3 coding sequence is TGTGCCAGCAGCCGGGAGGGCCCCTACAATGAGCAGTTCTTC.